One sample yielded the 29 T cell receptor beta chains listed below, sequenced in a study of T-cell memory formation after mild COVID-19. TCRdb re-called the 5' RACE reads with MiXCR, one entry per CDR3 protein. Here the sample spans fewer than 150,000 distinct CDR3 sequences, around 14% being singletons. Material: PBMCs or a T cell subset sorted from them (not recorded which). These TCRs come from an adult woman who had mild COVID-19 (a few samples of this study predate the infection). Cell type and time point are not known.

The chain combines TRBV4-1 with TRBJ2-3; D is uncertain. The germline gives CDR1 MGHRA, CDR2 YSYEKL. Trimming left V 8 bases short and J 2 bases short, with 11 bases between. CDR3 size: 13 residues. The CDR3 DNA follows: TGCGCCAGCTTACAAAGGGACACAGATACGCAGTATTTT. This gives the protein CASLQRDTDTQYF.

This clonotype was found a few times. The chain joins TRBV12-3 or TRBV12-4 to TRBJ2-7, with 8 bases matching TRBD1. J was trimmed by 0 bases and V by 4 bases; bases with no gene match: 5. The CDR3 contains 15 residues. The CDR3 DNA sequence: TGTGCCAGCAGTTCGGACAGGGCAAACTCCTACGAGCAGTACTTC. Amino acids: CASSSDRANSYEQYF.

The chain has TRBV11-2 and TRBJ1-1; 8 bases match TRBD1. The CDR3 extends over 14 amino acids. V lost 4 bases to trimming and J lost 6 bases; unmatched junction nucleotides: 7. Germline values: CDR1 SGHAT, CDR2 FQNNGV. This chain's CDR3 is CASSSRDRLSEAFF. Here the CDR3 DNA reads TGTGCCAGCAGCTCACGGGACAGGCTCTCTGAAGCTTTCTTT.

The V gene is TRBV7-9, the J gene TRBJ2-1; TRBD1 or TRBD2 may be the D gene (5 bases each). Between the trimmed V and J ends, which lost 4 bases and 0 bases, there was a span of 19 bases. From germline, CDR1 is SEHNR and CDR2 FQNEAQ (reference sequence). The CDR3 runs 18 residues. This CDR3 is CASSWDGSGGSSYNEQFF. In DNA form, the CDR3 reads TGTGCCAGCAGCTGGGACGGATCCGGCGGAAGCTCCTACAATGAGCAGTTCTTC. Full variable domain (outside the CDR3, taken from reference TRBV7-9 and TRBJ2-1): DTGVSQNPRHKITKRGQNVTFRCDPISEHNRLYWYRQTLGQGPEFLTYFQNEAQLEKSRLLSDRFSAERPKGSFSTLEIQRTEQGDSAMYLCASSWDGSGGSSYNEQFFGPGTRLTVL.

The chain links TRBV7-9 to TRBJ2-4; 11 nucleotides agree with TRBD1. J gave up 5 bases and V 3 bases, and 6 bases lay outside the gene matches. This CDR3 spans 16 amino acids. From germline, CDR1 is SEHNR and CDR2 FQNEAQ (reference sequence). CDR3 sequence: CASSLGTGGIENIQYF. The CDR3 nucleotides read TGTGCCAGCAGCTTGGGGACAGGGGGTATTGAAAACATTCAGTACTTC.

The CDR3 nucleotides are TGTGCCAGCAGCCCCCGACCATTATGGGAAAATGAGCAGTTCTTC. This gives the protein CASSPRPLWENEQFF. The V gene is TRBV4-2, the J gene TRBJ2-1; no definite D call. The V gene lost 4 bases and the J gene lost 7 bases, with 17 bases spanning the gap. CDR3 length equals 15 residues. From germline, CDR1 is LGHNA and CDR2 YNFKEQ.

This clonotype was recorded a few times. This chain connects TRBV7-6 to TRBJ2-1; 12 bases are a match to TRBD2. The germline V gene encodes CDR1 SGHVS and CDR2 FNYEAQ. The junction had 6 bases not matched to a gene; V was cut back by 5 bases and J by 10 bases. The CDR3 has 14 amino acids. The CDR3 reads CASSGGLAGGEQFF. The DNA of the CDR3 is TGTGCCAGCAGCGGTGGGCTAGCGGGAGGGGAGCAGTTCTTC.

The genes are TRBV18 and TRBJ1-2; D call uncertain. CDR1 KGHSH and CDR2 LQKENI come from the germline V gene. This CDR3 is built from 12 residues. Trimming took off 0 bases at V and 6 bases at J, with 5 bases between the two ends. The CDR3 region is CASSPPYDGYTF. The DNA of the CDR3 is TGTGCCAGCTCACCACCGTATGATGGCTACACCTTC. The whole variable domain, filled in from reference TRBV18 and TRBJ1-2, reads NAGVMQNPRHLVRRRGQEARLRCSPMKGHSHVYWYRQLPEEGLKFMVYLQKENIIDESGMPKERFSAEFPKEGPSILRIQQVVRGDSAAYFCASSPPYDGYTFGSGTRLTVV.

A few counts support this clonotype. The V gene is TRBV4-1, the J gene TRBJ1-5, with D possibly matching TRBD1 (6 bases). Germline V gene sequence: CDR1 MGHRA, CDR2 YSYEKL. The CDR3 extends over 14 amino acids. V lost 1 base, J lost 5 bases, and 9 bases lay in between. The CDR3 DNA is TGCGCCAGCAGCCAAGGTTACAGGGATCAGCCCCAGCATTTT. It is translated as CASSQGYRDQPQHF.

This clonotype was picked up a small number of times. The chain joins TRBV7-9 to TRBJ1-1; the D gene is possibly TRBD1 (6 bases). Germline assignment: CDR1 SEHNR and CDR2 FQNEAQ (reference sequence). The V end was cut by 1 base, the J end by 3 bases, with 15 bases between. This CDR3 region has 16 residues. CDR3 DNA sequence: TGTGCCAGCAGCTTAGTTGCCCAGGGGTTGGACACTGAAGCTTTCTTT. Translated: CASSLVAQGLDTEAFF.

This clonotype occurred a few times. The rearrangement joins TRBV7-6 to TRBJ2-2; TRBD2 agrees at 7 bases. Germline CDR1 reads SGHVS; CDR2 reads FNYEAQ. V was pared by 5 bases and J by 2 bases, with 5 bases of the junction left unmatched. The CDR3 consists of 15 residues. The CDR3 DNA is TGTGCCAGCAGCGCCTCGGGGGGAAACACCGGGGAGCTGTTTTTT. Translating it yields CASSASGGNTGELFF.

The V gene is TRBV9, the J gene TRBJ2-7, with a tentative D call TRBD2 (7 bases). The germline V gene encodes CDR1 SGDLS and CDR2 YYNGEE. Trimming stripped 4 bases from V and 5 bases from J, with 16 bases between. CDR3 length: 14 amino acids. This chain's CDR3 is CASSPPGRGDEQYF. CDR3 bases: TGTGCCAGCAGCCCCCCGGGGAGGGGGGACGAGCAGTACTTC.

This clonotype showed up just a few times. The chain employs TRBV12-3 or TRBV12-4 and TRBJ2-7, with a weak D call TRBD2 (7 bases). The CDR3 runs 14 residues. Trimming took off 10 bases at V and 1 base at J, with 17 bases between the two ends. The DNA for the CDR3 is TGTGCCACCAAGGGAGGGGGAGGTTCCTACGAGCAGTACTTC. Residues: CATKGGGGSYEQYF.

In its sample, this clonotype was seen a few times. The chain recombines TRBV5-6 with TRBJ2-1; D uncertain. The CDR3 totals 14 residues. Per germline, CDR1 SGHDT and CDR2 YYEEEE. V dropped 4 bases and J dropped 6 bases, with 14 bases sitting between them. This chain's CDR3 is CASSLGPPTNEQFF. DNA of the CDR3: TGTGCCAGCAGCCTAGGGCCCCCGACCAATGAGCAGTTCTTC. Complete variable domain (other parts from reference TRBV5-6 and TRBJ2-1): DAGVTQSPTHLIKTRGQQVTLRCSPKSGHDTVSWYQQALGQGPQFIFQYYEEEERQRGNFPDRFSGHQFPNYSSELNVNALLLGDSALYLCASSLGPPTNEQFFGPGTRLTVL.

J is TRBJ2-7 and V is TRBV30; 8 bases match TRBD2. The CDR3 extends over 14 amino acids. V lost 0 bases, J lost 4 bases, and 5 bases stayed unmatched. Per germline, CDR1 GTSNPN and CDR2 SVGIG (reference sequence). The CDR3 region has the DNA TGTGCCTGGAGTGTAGGACTAGCAGTTTACGAGCAGTACTTC. Amino acid sequence: CAWSVGLAVYEQYF.

Many counts were recorded for this clonotype. This chain uses TRBV30 with TRBJ2-7, with 8 bases aligning to TRBD2. V shed 7 bases and J 11 bases; nucleotides not matched to a gene: 10. The CDR3 loop spans 11 amino acids. The germline V gene has CDR1 GTSNPN and CDR2 SVGIG (reference sequence). CDR3 region: CALWGGGQKYF. CDR3 sequence (DNA): TGTGCCTTGTGGGGCGGGGGGCAGAAGTACTTC. The whole variable domain, remainder taken from reference TRBV30 and TRBJ2-7, is SQTIHQWPATLVQPVGSPLSLECTVEGTSNPNLYWYRQAAGRGLQLLFYSVGIGQISSEVPQNLSASRPQDRQFILSSKKLLLSDSGFYLCALWGGGQKYFGPGTRLTVT.

This clonotype was recorded many times. This sequence may be a read error, since a much larger clone differs from it by one base. V gene TRBV7-6 combines with J gene TRBJ1-4, with unresolved D. The CDR3 length is 13 residues. V was clipped by 6 bases and J by 8 bases, with 13 bases between them. Germline V lookup: CDR1 SGHVS, CDR2 FNYEAQ. CDR3 loop: CASRLRVQEKLFF. CDR3 nucleotide sequence: TGTGCCAGCAGATTGAGGGTGCAAGAAAAACTGTTTTTT.

The table lists this clonotype with a few counts. The genes are TRBV20-1 and TRBJ2-2; 10 positions match TRBD2. The germline V gene encodes CDR1 DFQATT and CDR2 SNEGSKA (reference sequence). The CDR3 has 18 residues. With V trimmed by 0 bases and J by 3 bases, 10 bases remained unmatched. CDR3 sequence (DNA): TGCAGTGCTAGAGAGAGGCCGGGACTAGCGACTCACACCGGGGAGCTGTTTTTT. It translates to CSARERPGLATHTGELFF.

The CDR3 region is CASRSGLENTGELFF. CDR3 bases: TGTGCCAGCAGGTCGGGACTGGAGAACACCGGGGAGCTGTTTTTT. The gene calls are TRBV12-3 or TRBV12-4 and TRBJ2-2; D perhaps matches TRBD2 (6 bases). CDR3 size: 15 residues. V was pared by 6 bases and J by 1 base, with 12 bases between.

This clonotype was seen more than once but under ten times. V is TRBV7-9 and J is TRBJ2-1; possible D gene TRBD2, 7 bases. Per germline, CDR1 SEHNR and CDR2 FQNEAQ (reference sequence). This CDR3 has 14 amino acids. V was cut by 2 bases and J by 6 bases, with 11 bases left in between. The CDR3 loop is CASSLTGGPNEQFF. The CDR3 bases are TGTGCCAGCAGCTTAACCGGGGGGCCCAATGAGCAGTTCTTC.

V is TRBV6-2 or TRBV6-3 and J is TRBJ2-7; 8 nucleotides line up with TRBD2. V shed 5 bases, J shed 5 bases, and the junction held 5 bases outside the gene matches. Germline V gene lookup returns CDR1 MNHEY and CDR2 SVGEGT. There are 13 residues in the CDR3. The CDR3 protein is CASSQLGGDEQYF. CDR3 DNA sequence: TGTGCCAGCAGTCAACTCGGGGGGGACGAGCAGTACTTC.

The table lists this clonotype with a few counts. The chain combines TRBV20-1 with TRBJ2-7, with D possibly TRBD1 on 5 matching bases. CDR1 and CDR2 (germline): DFQATT, SNEGSKA (reference sequence). V gave up 0 bases and J gave up 4 bases, with 13 bases separating them. This CDR3 spans 14 amino acids. The CDR3 nucleotides read TGCAGTGCTAGAGATGTAGGCAGGGCATACGAGCAGTACTTC. Translating gives CSARDVGRAYEQYF.

The CDR3 DNA is TGTGCCAGCAGCCTATGGTCGGGGGCTCCCACAGATACGCAGTATTTT. This encodes CASSLWSGAPTDTQYF. The genes are TRBV5-4 and TRBJ2-3; D is possibly TRBD1 or TRBD2 (6 bases each). The germline V gene encodes CDR1 SGHNT and CDR2 YYREEE (reference sequence). Trimming removed 4 bases at V and 2 bases at J, with 17 bases between. This CDR3 has 16 residues.

The chain has TRBV9 and TRBJ2-1, with D perhaps matching TRBD1 (6 bases). The CDR3 covers 14 residues. Trimming cost V 5 bases and J 8 bases, with 17 bases left between them. The germline gives CDR1 SGDLS, CDR2 YYNGEE. In DNA form, the CDR3 reads TGTGCCAGCAGGGAGGACAGTGGAAGGGATGAGCAGTTCTTC. Protein product: CASREDSGRDEQFF. The whole variable domain, filled in from reference TRBV9 and TRBJ2-1, reads DSGVTQTPKHLITATGQRVTLRCSPRSGDLSVYWYQQSLDQGLQFLIQYYNGEERAKGNILERFSAQQFPDLHSELNLSSLELGDSALYFCASREDSGRDEQFFGPGTRLTVL.

This clonotype has just a few counts. The chain couples TRBV3-1 to TRBJ2-1; TRBD1 agrees at 8 bases. The CDR3 is 15 amino acids. Germline V gene sequence: CDR1 LGHDT, CDR2 YNNKEL (reference sequence). The junction had 11 bases not matched to a gene; V was cut back by 5 bases and J by 8 bases. The CDR3 sequence: CASSLRTGSADEQFF. In DNA, the CDR3 is TGTGCCAGCAGCTTACGGACAGGGAGTGCCGATGAGCAGTTCTTC.

The chain has TRBV25-1 and TRBJ2-1; the D gene is possibly TRBD2 (5 bases). Germline assignment: CDR1 MGHDK and CDR2 SYGVNS. V lost 4 bases and J 3 bases, leaving 22 bases between the germline ends. The CDR3 covers 18 residues. Written as DNA, the CDR3 is TGTGCCAGCAGTGGCCCGACGCCTCTAGCTGCAGGCTACAATGAGCAGTTCTTC. The encoded protein is CASSGPTPLAAGYNEQFF.

This clonotype was recorded at least ten times. V gene TRBV12-3 or TRBV12-4 combines with J gene TRBJ2-1, with D unresolved. CDR3 length: 13 amino acids. V was pared by 1 base and J by 3 bases, with 4 bases between. CDR3 protein: CASSLVGYNEQFF. The CDR3 region has the DNA TGTGCCAGCAGTTTAGTCGGCTACAATGAGCAGTTCTTC.

This sequence joins TRBV24-1 and TRBJ2-7, with TRBD2 identical over 10 bases. Trimming cost V 3 bases and J 2 bases; bases outside gene matches: 6. The CDR3 is 16 residues long. CDR1 is KGHDR and CDR2 is SFDVKD in the germline V gene. The CDR3 region is CATSDPESGRAYEQYF. In DNA form, the CDR3 reads TGTGCCACCAGTGATCCGGAGAGCGGGAGGGCCTACGAGCAGTACTTC.

V and J are TRBV29-1 and TRBJ2-7, with 8 bases fitting TRBD2. There are 14 residues in the CDR3. Germline trimming cut 2 bases from V and 4 bases from J; bases unmatched to any gene: 7. Germline V gene sequence: CDR1 SQVTM, CDR2 ANQGSEA. CDR3 in amino acids: CSVEREGLSYEQYF. CDR3 DNA sequence: TGCAGCGTTGAACGGGAGGGACTCTCATACGAGCAGTACTTC.